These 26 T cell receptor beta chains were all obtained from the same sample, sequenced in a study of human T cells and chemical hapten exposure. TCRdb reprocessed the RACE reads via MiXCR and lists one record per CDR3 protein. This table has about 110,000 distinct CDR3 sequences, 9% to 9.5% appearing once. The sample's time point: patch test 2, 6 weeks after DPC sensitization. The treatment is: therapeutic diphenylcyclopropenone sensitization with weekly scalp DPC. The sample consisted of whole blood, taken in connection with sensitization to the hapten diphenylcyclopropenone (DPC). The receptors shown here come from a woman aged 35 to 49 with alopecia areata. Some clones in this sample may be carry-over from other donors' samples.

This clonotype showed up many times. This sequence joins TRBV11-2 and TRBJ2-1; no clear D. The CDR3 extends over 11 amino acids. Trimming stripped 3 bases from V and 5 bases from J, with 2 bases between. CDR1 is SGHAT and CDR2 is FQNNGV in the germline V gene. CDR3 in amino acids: CASSFHNEQFF. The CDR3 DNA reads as TGTGCCAGCAGCTTCCACAATGAGCAGTTCTTC. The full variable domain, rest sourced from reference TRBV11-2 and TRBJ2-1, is EAGVAQSPRYKIIEKRQSVAFWCNPISGHATLYWYQQILGQGPKLLIQFQNNGVVDDSQLPKDRFSAERLKGVDSTLKIQPAKLEDSAVYLCASSFHNEQFFGPGTRLTVL.

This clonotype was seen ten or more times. CDR3 sequence (DNA): TGCGCCAGCAGTACAGGGGGTCCCTTCTATGGCTACACCTTC. Amino acid sequence: CASSTGGPFYGYTF. The genes are TRBV10-2 and TRBJ1-2; 8 bases map to TRBD1. CDR1 is WSHSY, CDR2 SAAADI, per germline. Unmatched junction bases numbered 6, after V lost 5 bases and J lost 4 bases. There are 14 residues in the CDR3.

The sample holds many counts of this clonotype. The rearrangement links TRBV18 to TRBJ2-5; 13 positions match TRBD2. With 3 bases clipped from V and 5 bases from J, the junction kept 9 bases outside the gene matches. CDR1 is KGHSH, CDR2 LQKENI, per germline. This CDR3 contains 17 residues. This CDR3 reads CASSPPGLAGVSETQYF. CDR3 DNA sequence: TGTGCCAGCTCACCTCCCGGACTAGCGGGGGTGTCGGAGACCCAGTACTTC.

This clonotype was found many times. In DNA, the CDR3 is TGTGCCAGCAGCTCACAAAGGGGGCGGTACTATGGCTACACCTTC. It is translated as CASSSQRGRYYGYTF. V usage is TRBV7-2 and J usage is TRBJ1-2; 7 bases are a match to TRBD1. The V and J ends lost 4 bases and 3 bases, in that order; junction bases with no gene match: 8. The germline CDR1 and CDR2 sequences are SGHTA and FQGNSA. The CDR3 runs 15 residues.

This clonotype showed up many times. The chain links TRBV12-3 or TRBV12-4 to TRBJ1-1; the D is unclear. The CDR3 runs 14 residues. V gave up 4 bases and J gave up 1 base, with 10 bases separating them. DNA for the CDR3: TGTGCCAGCAGTTCACCGGGTCCGAACACTGAAGCTTTCTTT. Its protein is CASSSPGPNTEAFF.

CDR3 DNA sequence: TGCGCCAGCAGCCAAGATCTAAGTTTCGGTCCGTCGTCACCCCTCCACTTT. Translation gives CASSQDLSFGPSSPLHF. The chain is built from TRBV4-3 and TRBJ1-6; D is undetermined. This CDR3 is built from 17 residues. Trimming removed 0 bases from V and 10 bases from J, with 19 bases in between. Looked up from germline, CDR1 is LGHNA and CDR2 is YSLEER.

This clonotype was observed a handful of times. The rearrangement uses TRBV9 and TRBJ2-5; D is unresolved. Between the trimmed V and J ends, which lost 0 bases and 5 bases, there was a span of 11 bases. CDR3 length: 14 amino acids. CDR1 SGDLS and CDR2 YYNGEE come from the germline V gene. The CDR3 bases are TGTGCCAGCAGCGTAGGTTCTCTTGAGGAGACCCAGTACTTC. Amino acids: CASSVGSLEETQYF.

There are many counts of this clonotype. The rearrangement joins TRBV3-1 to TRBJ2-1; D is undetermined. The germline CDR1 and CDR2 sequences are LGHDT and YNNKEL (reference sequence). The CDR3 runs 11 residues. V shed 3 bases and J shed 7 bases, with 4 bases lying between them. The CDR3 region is CASSQQNEQFF. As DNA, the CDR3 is TGTGCCAGCAGCCAGCAGAATGAGCAGTTCTTC.

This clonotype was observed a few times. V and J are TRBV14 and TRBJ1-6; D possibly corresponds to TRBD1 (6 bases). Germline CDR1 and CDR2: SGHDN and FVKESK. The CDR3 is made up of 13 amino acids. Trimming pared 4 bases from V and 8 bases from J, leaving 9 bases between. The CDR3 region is CASSPNRDSPLHF. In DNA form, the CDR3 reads TGTGCCAGCAGCCCTAACAGGGATTCACCCCTCCACTTT.

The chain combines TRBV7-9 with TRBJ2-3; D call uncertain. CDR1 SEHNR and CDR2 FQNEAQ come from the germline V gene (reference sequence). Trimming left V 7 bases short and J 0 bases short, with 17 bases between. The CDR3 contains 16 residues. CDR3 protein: CASTPPRGWSTDTQYF. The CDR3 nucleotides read TGTGCCAGCACCCCACCACGCGGCTGGAGCACAGATACGCAGTATTTT.

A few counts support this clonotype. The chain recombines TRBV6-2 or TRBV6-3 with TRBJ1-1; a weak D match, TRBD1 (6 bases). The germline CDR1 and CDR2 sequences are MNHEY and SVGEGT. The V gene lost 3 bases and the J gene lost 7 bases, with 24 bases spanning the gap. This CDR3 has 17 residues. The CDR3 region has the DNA TGTGCCAGCAGTTATCGCCCCCTCGACAGGATTGGTATTGAAGCTTTCTTT. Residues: CASSYRPLDRIGIEAFF.

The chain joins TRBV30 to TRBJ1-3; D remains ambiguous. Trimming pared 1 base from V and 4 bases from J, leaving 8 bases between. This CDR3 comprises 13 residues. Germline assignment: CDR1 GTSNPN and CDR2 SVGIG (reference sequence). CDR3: CAWSESRGNTIYF. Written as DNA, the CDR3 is TGTGCCTGGAGTGAGTCCAGAGGAAACACCATATATTTT.

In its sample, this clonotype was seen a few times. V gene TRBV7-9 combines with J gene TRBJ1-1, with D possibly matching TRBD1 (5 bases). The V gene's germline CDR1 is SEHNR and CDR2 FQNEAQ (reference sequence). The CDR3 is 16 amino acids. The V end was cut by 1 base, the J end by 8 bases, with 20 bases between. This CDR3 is CASSLDLTRRGEEAFF. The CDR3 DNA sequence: TGTGCCAGCAGCTTAGATCTTACGAGAAGGGGTGAGGAAGCTTTCTTT.

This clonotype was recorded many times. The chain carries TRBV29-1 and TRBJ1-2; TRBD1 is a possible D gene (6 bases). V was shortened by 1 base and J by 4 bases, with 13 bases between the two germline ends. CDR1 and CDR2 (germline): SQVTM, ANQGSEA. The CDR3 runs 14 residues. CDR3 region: CSVEGVRGSYGYTF. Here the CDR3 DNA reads TGCAGCGTTGAAGGGGTCAGGGGCAGCTATGGCTACACCTTC.

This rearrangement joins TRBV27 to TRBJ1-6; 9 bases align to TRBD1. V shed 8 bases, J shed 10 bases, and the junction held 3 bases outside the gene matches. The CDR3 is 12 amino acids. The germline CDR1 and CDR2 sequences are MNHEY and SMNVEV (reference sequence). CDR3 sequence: CASGQGYSPLHF. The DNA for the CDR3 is TGTGCCAGCGGACAGGGGTACTCACCCCTCCACTTT.

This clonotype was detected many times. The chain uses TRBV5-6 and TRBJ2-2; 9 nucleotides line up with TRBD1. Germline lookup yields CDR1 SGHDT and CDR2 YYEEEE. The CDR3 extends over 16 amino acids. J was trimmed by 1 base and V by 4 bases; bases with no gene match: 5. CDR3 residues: CASSHPDRGNTGELFF. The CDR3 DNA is TGTGCCAGCAGCCATCCGGACAGGGGGAACACCGGGGAGCTGTTTTTT.

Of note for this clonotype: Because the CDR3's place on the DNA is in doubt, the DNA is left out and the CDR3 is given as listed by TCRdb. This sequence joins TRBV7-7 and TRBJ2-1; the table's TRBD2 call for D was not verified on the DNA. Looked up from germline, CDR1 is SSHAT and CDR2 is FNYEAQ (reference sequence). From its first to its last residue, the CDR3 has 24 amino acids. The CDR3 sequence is CACGTQPCIAVPAEAGDSDNEQFF.

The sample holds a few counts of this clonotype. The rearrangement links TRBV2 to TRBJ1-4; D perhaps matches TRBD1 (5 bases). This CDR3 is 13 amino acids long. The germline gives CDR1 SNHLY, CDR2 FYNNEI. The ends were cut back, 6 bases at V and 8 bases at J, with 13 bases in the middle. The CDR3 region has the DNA TGTGCCAGCAGGAGGGACTCGGCGGAAAAACTGTTTTTT. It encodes CASRRDSAEKLFF.

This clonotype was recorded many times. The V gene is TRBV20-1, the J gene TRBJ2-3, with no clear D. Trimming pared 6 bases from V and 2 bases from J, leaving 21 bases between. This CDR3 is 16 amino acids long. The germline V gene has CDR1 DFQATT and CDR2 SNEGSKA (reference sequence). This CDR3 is CSAKDQPKALTDTQYF. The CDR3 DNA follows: TGCAGTGCCAAAGATCAGCCAAAGGCACTCACAGATACGCAGTATTTT.

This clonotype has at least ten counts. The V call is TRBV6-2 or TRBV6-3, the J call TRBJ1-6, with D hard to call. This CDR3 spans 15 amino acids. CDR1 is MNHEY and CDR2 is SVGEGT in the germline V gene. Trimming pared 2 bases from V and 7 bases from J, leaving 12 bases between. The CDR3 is CASSYRGTANSPLHF. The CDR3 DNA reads TGTGCCAGCAGTTACCGCGGCACGGCGAATTCACCCCTCCACTTT.

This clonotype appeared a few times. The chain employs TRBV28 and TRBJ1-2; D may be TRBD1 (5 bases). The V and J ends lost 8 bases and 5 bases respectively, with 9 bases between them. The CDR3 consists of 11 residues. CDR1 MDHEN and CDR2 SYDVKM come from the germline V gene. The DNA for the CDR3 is TGTGCCAGCGGGGACGGGTATGGCTACACCTTC. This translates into CASGDGYGYTF.

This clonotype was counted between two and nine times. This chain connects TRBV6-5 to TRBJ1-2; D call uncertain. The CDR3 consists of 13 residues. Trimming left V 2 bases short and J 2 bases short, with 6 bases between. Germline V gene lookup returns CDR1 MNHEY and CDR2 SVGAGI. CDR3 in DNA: TGTGCCAGCAGTTACAATGGGAACTATGGCTACACCTTC. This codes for CASSYNGNYGYTF.

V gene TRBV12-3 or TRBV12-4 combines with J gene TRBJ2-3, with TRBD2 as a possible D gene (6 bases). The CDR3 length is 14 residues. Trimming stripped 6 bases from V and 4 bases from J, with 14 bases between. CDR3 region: CASSPRGWADTQYF. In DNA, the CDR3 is TGTGCCAGCAGCCCTCGGGGGTGGGCAGATACGCAGTATTTT.

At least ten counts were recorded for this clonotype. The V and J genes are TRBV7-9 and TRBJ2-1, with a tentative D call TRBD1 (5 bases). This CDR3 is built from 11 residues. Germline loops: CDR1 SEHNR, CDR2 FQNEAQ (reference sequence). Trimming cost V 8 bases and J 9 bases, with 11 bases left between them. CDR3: CASDGASEQFF. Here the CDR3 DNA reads TGTGCCAGCGATGGGGCAAGTGAGCAGTTCTTC.

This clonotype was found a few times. CDR3 DNA: TGCGCCAGCAGCCAAGAAAGCCACCCAGGTGGAAAGACGCAGTATTTT. Its translation: CASSQESHPGGKTQYF. This rearrangement joins TRBV4-3 to TRBJ2-3; D call uncertain. Germline V gene sequence: CDR1 LGHNA, CDR2 YSLEER. Trimming cost V 0 bases and J 9 bases, with 19 bases left between them. This CDR3 is built from 16 residues.

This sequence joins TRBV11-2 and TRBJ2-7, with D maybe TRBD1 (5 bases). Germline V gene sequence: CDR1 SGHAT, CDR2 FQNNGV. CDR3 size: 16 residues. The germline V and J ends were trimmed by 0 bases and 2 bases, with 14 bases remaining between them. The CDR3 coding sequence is TGTGCCAGCAGCTTAGATCTGGCAGGGATCCCCTACGAGCAGTACTTC. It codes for CASSLDLAGIPYEQYF.